This T cell receptor (beta chain) was captured by sequencing in a study of cytomegalovirus exposure and HLA in healthy donors. This PCR relied on a set of 60 Vbeta primers and 13 Jbeta primers. Method: immunoSEQ multiplex PCR; TCRdb's copy keeps in-frame clones and lacks some. The sample consists of 170,000 or so clones, roughly 78% of them appearing once. The sequencing sample was made of PBMCs. The clonotype comes from a boy under 18 in good health and CMV-seronegative.

CDR3 residues: CASSVTGAQGGYTF. CDR3 bases: TGTGCCAGCAGCGTTACAGGGGCGCAAGGTGGCTACACCTTC. The chain combines TRBV5-5 with TRBJ1-2; 7 nucleotides agree with TRBD1. The germline gives CDR1 SGHKS, CDR2 YYEKEE (reference sequence). The CDR3 totals 14 residues. V shed 4 bases, J shed 7 bases, and the junction held 10 bases outside the gene matches.